The subject of this entry is one T cell receptor beta chain. Its antigen is not identified. Vbeta (60) and Jbeta (13) primers were used in the PCR. As handled by the study authors: Later, roughly 86 million unique TCR beta chains were counted in an analysis, and 8.5 million to 13 million of them were shared. The repertoire was sequenced with immunoSEQ multiplex PCR; TCRdb's copy has only in-frame clones and lacks some. V and J calls and clone size are given by that table; D and trimming were obtained from the DNA. The sample shows some 120,000 clones, 70% to 75% of them seen only once. This sample is drawn from a study of cytomegalovirus exposure and HLA in healthy donors. The germline gives CDR1 MGHRA, CDR2 YSYEKL. The ends were cut back, 0 bases at V and 4 bases at J, with 15 bases in the middle. CDR3 length: 16 amino acids. Findings of the study overall: A later analysis found TCR association rates differed by HLA locus, highest for DRB1 and lowest for HLA-C.

The sequencing input was PBMCs. V gene TRBV4-1 combines with J gene TRBJ1-2, with D possibly matching TRBD1 (5 bases). This clonotype was sampled from a woman in her late teens or twenties in good health and CMV-seronegative. The CDR3 reads CASSQDWGGSSYGYTF. The CDR3 bases are TGCGCCAGCAGCCAAGATTGGGGGGGTAGCAGCTATGGCTACACCTTC.